These 18 T cell receptor beta chains came from one sample sequenced in a study of T cell repertoires in cytomegalovirus infection. TCRdb ran MiXCR on the reads and lists one entry per CDR3 protein. The sample carries fewer than 150,000 distinct CDR3 sequences, about 33% recorded once. Antigens for these TCRs are unknown. The specimen was CD8+ T cells from cultured PBMCs, collected from culture after CMV antigen stimulation. These receptors all come from a human donor in good health (CMV status not recorded). Some clones in this sample may be carry-over from other donors' samples.

This clonotype was recorded many times. The CDR3 sequence: CASSIGTGAINTEAFF. The CDR3 nucleotides are TGTGCCAGTAGTATCGGGACAGGGGCCATAAACACTGAAGCTTTCTTT. The chain carries TRBV19 and TRBJ1-1; TRBD1 matches 10 bases. The ends lost 3 bases at V and 2 bases at J; junction bases unmatched: 6. The germline V gene encodes CDR1 LNHDA and CDR2 SQIVND (reference sequence). The CDR3 is 16 amino acids.

In its sample, this clonotype was seen a few times. The gene calls are TRBV6-1 and TRBJ2-7, with 7 bases aligning to TRBD1. Germline CDR1 MNHNS, CDR2 SASEGT. The J segment lost 5 bases and the V segment lost 7 bases, leaving 14 bases of the junction unmatched. The CDR3 is 15 residues long. CDR3 in amino acids: CASNERVRGLHEQYF. DNA for the CDR3: TGTGCCAGCAATGAGAGGGTTAGGGGGCTTCACGAGCAGTACTTC.

Worth noting for this clonotype: A much larger clone is a single base away; this may be a read error. The chain combines TRBV6-5 with TRBJ1-2, with D possibly being TRBD1 (5 bases). Trimming removed 5 bases from V and 12 bases from J, with 19 bases in between. Germline CDR1 is MNHEY and CDR2 is SVGAGI. The CDR3 runs 13 residues. The CDR3 loop is CASSLGETRENTF. The CDR3 DNA is TGTGCCAGCAGTCTGGGGGAGACCAGGGAAAACACCTTC.

V gene TRBV28 combines with J gene TRBJ1-5; 7 bases line up with TRBD1. This CDR3 is 14 amino acids long. The trim removed 3 bases at V and 6 bases at J, leaving 5 bases unmatched. Per germline, CDR1 MDHEN and CDR2 SYDVKM. The CDR3 here is CASSFDRDSQPQHF. Written as DNA, the CDR3 is TGTGCCAGCAGTTTCGACAGGGATAGTCAGCCCCAGCATTTT.

This clonotype was recorded a few times. The chain joins TRBV28 to TRBJ2-3; D gene uncertain. Deletions cut 3 bases from V and 3 bases from J, with 4 bases between. Germline V CDR1 and CDR2: MDHEN, SYDVKM. The CDR3 consists of 12 residues. This chain's CDR3 is CASSLETDTQYF. CDR3 DNA: TGTGCCAGCAGTTTGGAGACAGATACGCAGTATTTT. Full variable domain (rest looked up from reference TRBV28 and TRBJ2-3): DVKVTQSSRYLVKRTGEKVFLECVQDMDHENMFWYRQDPGLGLRLIYFSYDVKMKEKGDIPEGYSVSREKKERFSLILESASTNQTSMYLCASSLETDTQYFGPGTRLTVL.

The chain carries TRBV7-2 and TRBJ2-1; D might be TRBD2 (5 bases). V was pared by 5 bases and J by 2 bases, with 16 bases between. This CDR3 region has 16 residues. Germline V lookup: CDR1 SGHTA, CDR2 FQGNSA. The chain's CDR3 is CASSRLGSSPYNEQFF. CDR3 DNA: TGTGCCAGCAGCCGCCTGGGGAGTTCGCCCTACAATGAGCAGTTCTTC.

The CDR3 region is CASSVPGHLNEQFF. The DNA of the CDR3 is TGTGCCAGCAGCGTTCCGGGACACCTAAATGAGCAGTTCTTC. The genes are TRBV5-4 and TRBJ2-1; possible D gene TRBD1, 6 bases. Between the trimmed V and J ends, which lost 4 bases and 7 bases, there was a span of 15 bases. CDR1 and CDR2 (germline): SGHNT, YYREEE (reference sequence). CDR3 size: 14 residues.

V gene TRBV7-2 combines with J gene TRBJ2-1; D remains unclear. Germline values: CDR1 SGHTA, CDR2 FQGNSA. The CDR3 spans 15 residues. Between the trimmed V and J ends, which lost 2 bases and 8 bases, there was a span of 16 bases. The CDR3 sequence: CASSLLGFGGDEQFF. The CDR3 DNA follows: TGTGCCAGCAGCTTATTAGGGTTCGGCGGTGATGAGCAGTTCTTC.

This clonotype was seen a handful of times. The rearrangement links TRBV7-9 to TRBJ1-2; tentative D call: TRBD1 (5 bases). Germline CDR1 is SEHNR and CDR2 is FQNEAQ (reference sequence). The CDR3 is 14 residues long. Trimming cost V 4 bases and J 6 bases, with 15 bases left between them. Here the CDR3 DNA reads TGTGCCAGCAGCTCCTCCCAAGGGGAGAATGGCTACACCTTC. Translating gives CASSSSQGENGYTF.

The CDR3 region has the DNA TGCAGCGCCCGGACAGGGGCCCATGAAAAACTGTTTTTT. Its translation: CSARTGAHEKLFF. The V gene is TRBV29-1, the J gene TRBJ1-4, with TRBD1 matching 9 bases. Germline V gene sequence: CDR1 SQVTM, CDR2 ANQGSEA. The CDR3 totals 13 residues. The ends lost 7 bases at V and 6 bases at J; junction bases unmatched: 6.

With respect to this clonotype: The conserved final phenylalanine or tryptophan is absent from the CDR3, which likely points to a read error. The gene calls are TRBV5-1 and TRBJ2-3; TRBD2 agrees at 9 bases. V was clipped by 4 bases and J by 2 bases; unmatched bases: 17. Germline V CDR1 and CDR2: SGHRS, YFSETQ. The CDR3 sequence is 19 residues long. CDR3 loop: CASSPLPTATSGLTDTQYL. CDR3 in DNA: TGCGCCAGCAGCCCCTTGCCGACAGCGACTAGCGGCCTCACAGATACGCAGTATTTG.

This clonotype was observed a few times. The chain has TRBV11-2 and TRBJ1-6; no clear D. Germline lookup yields CDR1 SGHAT and CDR2 FQNNGV. The CDR3 is made up of 13 amino acids. V lost 5 bases, J lost 9 bases, and 11 bases lay in between. This CDR3 reads CASSLSESSPLHF. The CDR3 coding sequence is TGTGCCAGCAGCCTCTCCGAGAGTTCACCCCTCCACTTT.

The chain recombines TRBV6-5 with TRBJ1-4; D not certain. The CDR3 consists of 17 residues. V gave up 4 bases and J gave up 6 bases, with 21 bases separating them. Germline V gives CDR1 MNHEY, CDR2 SVGAGI. The CDR3 here is CASSSTSSLQSHEKLFF. CDR3 sequence (DNA): TGTGCCAGCAGTTCGACCTCGAGCCTGCAGAGTCATGAAAAACTGTTTTTT.

This clonotype was found a few times. The chain couples TRBV7-9 to TRBJ1-5; D ambiguous. This CDR3 contains 12 residues. In germline, CDR1 is SEHNR, CDR2 FQNEAQ (reference sequence). V lost 4 bases and J lost 7, with 8 bases in between. The CDR3 nucleotides are TGTGCCAGCAGCTCAGAAGGCCAGCCCCAGCATTTT. This translates into CASSSEGQPQHF.

This clonotype was found a few times. The rearrangement links TRBV27 to TRBJ2-3, with TRBD1 matching 8 bases. The CDR3 spans 16 residues. CDR1 and CDR2 (germline): MNHEY, SMNVEV (reference sequence). Germline trimming cut 5 bases from V and 0 bases from J; bases unmatched to any gene: 7. CDR3: CASSNTGGVSTDTQYF. CDR3 coding DNA: TGTGCCAGCAGTAATACAGGGGGAGTGAGCACAGATACGCAGTATTTT.

This clonotype was recorded many times. V gene TRBV6-1 combines with J gene TRBJ2-7; maybe TRBD1 (5 bases). Trimming cost V 5 bases and J 3 bases, with 14 bases left between them. The length of the CDR3 is 14 residues. Germline-derived CDR1 and CDR2 are MNHNS and SASEGT. In nucleotides, the CDR3 is TGTGCCAGCAGTCCGACAGACCACCGCTACGAGCAGTACTTC. This encodes CASSPTDHRYEQYF.

This clonotype showed up many times. The CDR3 region has the DNA TGTGCCAGCAGCTTTCCGAGAATGGGGGCAGATACGCAGTATTTT. Translating it yields CASSFPRMGADTQYF. This chain links TRBV7-2 with TRBJ2-3; D may match TRBD1 or TRBD2 (5 bases each). CDR3 length equals 15 residues. Trimming removed 3 bases from V and 4 bases from J, with 14 bases in between. Germline V gives CDR1 SGHTA, CDR2 FQGNSA.

This clonotype occurred a few times. V usage is TRBV7-9 and J usage is TRBJ2-3; 7 nucleotides line up with TRBD2. The CDR3 sequence is 15 residues long. Germline trimming cut 8 bases from V and 4 bases from J; bases unmatched to any gene: 12. Germline CDR1 and CDR2: SEHNR and FQNEAQ (reference sequence). The CDR3 DNA reads TGTGCCAGCGGGTCCAGCGGGGACCTGTCAGATACGCAGTATTTT. It yields the protein CASGSSGDLSDTQYF.